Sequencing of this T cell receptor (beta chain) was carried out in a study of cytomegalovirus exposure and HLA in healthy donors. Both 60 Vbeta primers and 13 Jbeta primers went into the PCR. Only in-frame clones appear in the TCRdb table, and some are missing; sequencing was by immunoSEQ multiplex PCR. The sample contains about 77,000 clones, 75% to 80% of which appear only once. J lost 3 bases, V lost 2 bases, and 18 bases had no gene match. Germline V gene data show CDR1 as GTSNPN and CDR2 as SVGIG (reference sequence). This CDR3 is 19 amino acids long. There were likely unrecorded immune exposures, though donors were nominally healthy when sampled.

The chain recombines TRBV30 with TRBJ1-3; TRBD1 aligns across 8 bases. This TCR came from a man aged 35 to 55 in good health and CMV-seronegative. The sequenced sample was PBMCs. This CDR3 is CAWSFNSDRAEGDGNTIYF. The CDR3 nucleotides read TGTGCCTGGAGTTTTAATTCGGACAGGGCAGAAGGGGATGGAAACACCATATATTTT.